This T cell receptor beta chain was sequenced during a study of beta chain features in type 1 diabetes. Regarding the study as a whole: These data did not resolve whether HLA type affects TCRB rearrangement. Reduced insertions and increased deletions marked VDJ junctions in type 1 diabetes patients. For Type 1 diabetes patients, all four CD4+ subsets carried TCRB CDR3s that were moderately but significantly shorter.

Trimming left V 6 bases short and J 1 base short, with 13 bases between. The germline gives CDR1 LNHDA, CDR2 SQIVND (reference sequence). The CDR3 spans 14 residues. Every isolated RNA sample was fully reverse transcribed, so sequencing captured expressed TCRB transcripts. Naive, central memory and regulatory T cell samples yielded about 4 million reads on average. Clones were sequenced by immunoSEQ multiplex PCR, and TCRdb holds only the in-frame ones, with some missing. This table has a few hundred thousand clones, roughly 9.8% appearing once. The sample holds many counts of this clone. The antigen is not known.

The sample taken for sequencing was central memory CD4+ T cells from blood. V is TRBV19 and J is TRBJ2-7, with D possibly TRBD1 on 5 matching bases. This TCR was recovered from a young man with type 1 diabetes. The CDR3 bases are TGTGCCAGTAGCATCGGACATAGATCCTACGAGCAGTACTTC. As protein: CASSIGHRSYEQYF.